These T cell receptor beta chains were read from a single sample in a study of blood T cell repertoires in COVID-19. Some clones are missing from TCRdb's copy, which holds only in-frame ones; the method was immunoSEQ multiplex PCR. The sample lists about 330,000 clones; roughly 87% were seen once. Sequenced sample: PBMCs or T cells enriched from blood (not recorded which). These receptors originate from a woman between 25 and 40 years old who had recovered from COVID-19. The CDR3 runs from the conserved cysteine through the conserved F or W. The order of the fields is J gene, V gene, CDR3 protein.

TRBJ1-6 TRBV7-2 CASSLGAKQGARNSPLHF
TRBJ1-1 TRBV30 CAWSPPHRQNTEAFF
TRBJ1-6 TRBV28 CASSFSTGVEDSPLHF
TRBJ1-2 TRBV6-5 CASSRDTGKVDGYTF
TRBJ1-5 TRBV7-8 CASSPTGKNQPQHF
TRBJ2-1 TRBV24-1 CATSDPLAGQTYNEQFF
TRBJ2-1 TRBV11-3 CASSLDSYSYNEQFF
TRBJ1-6 TRBV4-3 CASSQDLAGPYNSPLHF
TRBJ2-1 TRBV9 CASSPTTSGGFLYNEQFF
TRBJ1-4 TRBV7-2 CASSLGGRTPTNEKLFF
TRBJ2-3 TRBV4-1 CASSLGLAGGQDTQYF
TRBJ2-7 TRBV5-1 CASSLANGPYEQYF
TRBJ1-5 TRBV5-8 CASSLNGFNQPQHF
TRBJ1-6 TRBV27 CASSLRTGSYNSPLHF
TRBJ2-3 TRBV24-1 CATSDTDRGLDTQYF
TRBJ1-5 TRBV4-1 CASSQETEGQPQHF
TRBJ1-4 TRBV7-8 CASSADRGPNEKLFF
TRBJ1-2 TRBV30 CAWTQGFAGYTF
TRBJ2-5 TRBV6-5 CASSLGTGYPYF
TRBJ2-3 TRBV27 CASSPLGAGGPISITDTQYF
TRBJ2-1 TRBV18 CASSPSGGTNEQFF
TRBJ1-5 TRBV3-1/TRBV3-2 CASSSTGFLGQPQHF
TRBJ2-1 TRBV24-1 CATSDIQGQGIGNEQFF
TRBJ1-1 TRBV3-1/TRBV3-2 CASRTGTGVPTGYNTEAFF
TRBJ1-2 TRBV7-9 CASRPGQGYGYTF
TRBJ2-5 TRBV5-4 CASSPPGTGIETQYF
TRBJ1-5 TRBV27 CASSSRTGGTNQPQHF
TRBJ2-5 TRBV7-2 CASSLAGRGPQETQYF
TRBJ1-5 TRBV30 CAWSVLGGQEPQHF
TRBJ1-4 TRBV2 CASRGQGHSTNEKLFF
TRBJ1-1 TRBV6-2/TRBV6-3 CASSFNGGNTEAFF
TRBJ2-3 TRBV3-1/TRBV3-2 CASSQQDREADTQYF
TRBJ2-2 TRBV7-9 CASSKFRDRLFTGELFF
TRBJ2-2 TRBV7-9 CASSPGGRYTGELFF
TRBJ1-1 TRBV18 CASSSGRGEAFF
TRBJ2-7 TRBV11-2 CASSLGRGWVYEQYF
TRBJ1-3 TRBV28 CASSLPGATGNTIYF
TRBJ2-1 TRBV29-1 CSAHPPDSPNNEQFF
TRBJ1-5 TRBV7-8 CASSLHRNPQPQHF
TRBJ1-5 TRBV30 CAWSVGTGDLPQHF
TRBJ2-3 TRBV28 CASSSSVDTQYF
TRBJ1-5 TRBV19 CASRPGTGRNQPQHF
TRBJ2-7 TRBV19 CARRAGGAYEQYF
TRBJ2-7 TRBV5-5 CASSLATGYEQYF